The 5 T cell receptor beta chains below come from one sample, sequenced in a study of vaccination effects on CD4 cells after COVID-19. No antigen has been assigned to these receptors. Before sequencing, viral peptide pools were used by the ViraFEST assay to expand antigen-specific CD4+ T cells. Isolating CD4+ T cells followed approximately ten days of culture. Confirmation by PCR established that the person had SARS-CoV-2 infection between March and December 2020. Participants were given two doses of BNT162b2 or mRNA-1273 vaccine. The assay was immunoSEQ multiplex PCR, and TCRdb's table has in-frame clones only and misses some. Found here are approximately 15,000 clones, approximately 82% of them singletons; the top ten hold about a fifth. Sequencing was performed on CD4+ T cells from PBMCs cultured with SARS-CoV-2 spike peptides, taken after COVID-19 vaccination. These receptors were obtained from a human donor who had a prior SARS-CoV-2 infection.

The rearrangement joins TRBV2 to TRBJ1-2; 8 nucleotides match TRBD1. This CDR3 is 13 amino acids long. V lost 7 bases and J lost 2; bases outside the gene matches: 3. Looked up from germline, CDR1 is SNHLY and CDR2 is FYNNEI. The CDR3 spells CASMGTGNYGYTF. In DNA form, the CDR3 reads TGTGCCAGCATGGGGACAGGAAACTATGGCTACACCTTC.

The CDR3 spells CASSYDMNYNSPLHF. CDR3 DNA sequence: TGTGCCAGCAGTTACGATATGAACTATAATTCACCCCTCCACTTT. The J gene is TRBJ1-6, the V gene TRBV6-2 or TRBV6-3; D is ambiguous. With 2 bases removed from V and 3 bases from J, the gap between germline ends came to 8 bases. The CDR3 loop spans 15 amino acids. In germline, CDR1 is MNHEY, CDR2 SVGEGT.

The chain uses TRBV6-1 and TRBJ2-6; no firm D call. The length of the CDR3 is 19 residues. The V gene lost 0 bases and the J gene lost 2 bases, with 17 bases spanning the gap. Germline-derived CDR1 and CDR2 are MNHNS and SASEGT. The CDR3 spells CASSEAYHYRVTGANVLTF. The CDR3 nucleotides are TGTGCCAGCAGTGAAGCTTACCACTATAGGGTTACTGGGGCCAACGTCCTGACTTTC.

This clone occurred once. The chain couples TRBV7-2 to TRBJ2-5; D is perhaps TRBD1 or TRBD2 (5 bases each). CDR3 length: 17 residues. V lost 5 bases to trimming and J lost 4 bases, with 23 bases between them. The V gene's germline CDR1 is SGHTA and CDR2 FQGNSA. CDR3 sequence reads: CASSPFSGAREGETQYF. The CDR3 DNA is TGTGCCAGCAGCCCATTCTCCGGGGCTAGAGAGGGAGAGACCCAGTACTTC.

The CDR3 bases are TGTGCCAGCAGCTTGGAACGGGTACTCTCTGGGGCCAACGTCCTGACTTTC. Amino acid sequence: CASSLERVLSGANVLTF. J is TRBJ2-6 and V is TRBV5-5; D is ambiguous. The CDR3 loop spans 17 amino acids. Germline CDR1 is SGHKS and CDR2 is YYEKEE (reference sequence). V gave up 0 bases and J gave up 0 bases, with 10 bases separating them.